This T cell receptor (beta chain) appears in the sequencing data of a study of response to subunit inactivated influenza vaccine. TCRdb fed the RT-PCR reads into MiXCR, producing one record per CDR3 protein. The profile shows a few hundred thousand distinct CDR3 sequences, 11% of them singletons. CDR3 length: 15 amino acids. V gave up 2 bases and J gave up 6 bases, with 14 bases separating them. CDR1 is ENHRY, CDR2 SYGVKD, per germline. The receptor was isolated from a man aged 50-60 years who received an inactivated influenza vaccine. The input for sequencing was PBMCs from blood, taken 45 days after vaccination. The chain is built from TRBV10-3 and TRBJ2-1, with D tentatively TRBD1 (6 bases). The CDR3 reads CAISETGQPFNEQFF. The CDR3 DNA reads as TGTGCCATCAGTGAGACTGGACAGCCGTTCAATGAGCAGTTCTTC.